This is a list of T cell receptor beta chains from one sample in a study of neurological immune-mediated disorders. TCRdb ran MiXCR on the 5' RACE reads and lists one entry per CDR3 protein. Of some 28,000 distinct CDR3 sequences listed, under 30% are singletons. Sequencing was performed on CD4+ T cells from blood. The receptors here all came from a middle-aged man with HTLV-1-associated myelopathy (HAM/TSP). The CDR3 runs from the conserved cysteine through the conserved F or W. Fields, in order: J gene, V gene, D gene, clone size, CDR3 DNA, CDR3 protein. A D gene is named only where the DNA matches it firmly. Clone sizes are given selectively: once, few, many, or a class where the clone is expanded.

J: TRBJ2-2; V: TRBV4-1; D: NA; size: many; DNA: TGCGCCAGCAGCCAAGGGTTATTTGGGTTTCAGAACACCGGGGAGCTGTTTTTT; CDR3: CASSQGLFGFQNTGELFF
J: TRBJ2-3; V: TRBV10-3; D: NA; size: many; DNA: TGTGCCATCAGTGATGTCGGGTCGAGTACGCAGTATTTT; CDR3: CAISDVGSSTQYF
J: TRBJ2-3; V: TRBV2; D: NA; size: many; DNA: TGTGCCAGCAGTGAATCGATTGGGGATACGCAGTATTTT; CDR3: CASSESIGDTQYF
J: TRBJ2-5; V: TRBV20-1; D: TRBD2; size: many; DNA: TGCAGTGCTAGGACTAGCGGGAGCAGGGGAGAGACCCAGTACTTC; CDR3: CSARTSGSRGETQYF
J: TRBJ2-7; V: TRBV5-1; D: TRBD1; size: many; DNA: TGCGCCAGCAGCCCGACAGGGAACGATCACGAGCAGTACTTC; CDR3: CASSPTGNDHEQYF
J: TRBJ1-2; V: TRBV5-6; D: TRBD1; size: once; DNA: TGTGCCAGCAGCTGGATCGGATCGACAGGGGGCCGGGGGAACACCTTC; CDR3: CASSWIGSTGGRGNTF
J: TRBJ2-5; V: TRBV27; D: TRBD2; size: once; DNA: TGTGCCAGCAGTCCGCGGGAGGGAGGCGGGGAGACACAGTACTTC; CDR3: CASSPREGGGETQYF
J: TRBJ2-3; V: TRBV10-3; D: TRBD1; size: NA; DNA: TGTGCCATCAGTCGTCCAGGGGGCAACCCCACAGATACGCAGTATTTT; CDR3: CAISRPGGNPTDTQYF
J: TRBJ2-2; V: TRBV11-3; D: TRBD2; size: many; DNA: TGTGCCAGCAGCTCTAGCGGGAGGTCCGGGGAGCTGTTTTTT; CDR3: CASSSSGRSGELFF
J: TRBJ2-3; V: TRBV9; D: TRBD2; size: medium-sized; DNA: TGTGCCAGCAGCGTAGCCCCGGGAGGGCTGGATACGCAGTATTTT; CDR3: CASSVAPGGLDTQYF
J: TRBJ1-2; V: TRBV7-9; D: NA; size: many; DNA: TGTGCCAGCAGCCCAACAGGGAGTAGCTATGGCTACACCTTC; CDR3: CASSPTGSSYGYTF
J: TRBJ2-4; V: TRBV5-1; D: TRBD2; size: many; DNA: TGCGCCAGCAGCTTGGCGGTAGCGGGAGACGAGAAAAACATTCAGTACTTC; CDR3: CASSLAVAGDEKNIQYF
J: TRBJ1-1; V: TRBV3-1; D: NA; size: many; DNA: TGTGCCAGCAGGCCGGGGACTAAGGGAACTGAAGCTTTCTTT; CDR3: CASRPGTKGTEAFF
J: TRBJ2-5; V: TRBV5-5; D: NA; size: many; DNA: TGTGCCAGCAGCTTGCTCAGGGATGAAGAGACCCAGTACTTC; CDR3: CASSLLRDEETQYF
J: TRBJ2-1; V: TRBV5-1; D: NA; size: many; DNA: TGCGCCAGCAGCCCCCCGAGCAATGAGCAGTTCTTC; CDR3: CASSPPSNEQFF
J: TRBJ1-6; V: TRBV4-1; D: NA; size: NA; DNA: TGCGCCAGCAGCCAAGATGAGGGACGCTTAACGAGGAATTCACCCCTCCACTTT; CDR3: CASSQDEGRLTRNSPLHF
J: TRBJ1-1; V: TRBV3-1; D: NA; size: medium-sized; DNA: TGTGCCAGCAGCCAGTTCGGGGCCTTGAACACTGAAGCTTTCTTT; CDR3: CASSQFGALNTEAFF
J: TRBJ1-2; V: TRBV27; D: TRBD1; size: NA; DNA: TGTGCCAGCAGTTTAGGCACAGGGGGAGGCTACACCTTC; CDR3: CASSLGTGGGYTF
J: TRBJ2-1; V: TRBV27; D: TRBD1; size: many; DNA: TGTGCCAGCAGTCCTGGACAGGGGTTCAATGAGCAGTTCTTC; CDR3: CASSPGQGFNEQFF